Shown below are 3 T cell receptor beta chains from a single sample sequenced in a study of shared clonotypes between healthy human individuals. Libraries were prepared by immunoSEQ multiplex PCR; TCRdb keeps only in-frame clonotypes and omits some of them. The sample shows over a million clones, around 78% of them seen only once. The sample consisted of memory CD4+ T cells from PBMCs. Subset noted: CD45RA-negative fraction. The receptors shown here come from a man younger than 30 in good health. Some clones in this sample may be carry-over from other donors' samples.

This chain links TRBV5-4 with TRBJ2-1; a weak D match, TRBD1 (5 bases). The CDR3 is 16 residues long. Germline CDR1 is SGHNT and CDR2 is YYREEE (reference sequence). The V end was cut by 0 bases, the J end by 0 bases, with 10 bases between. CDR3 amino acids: CASSLEGHGSYNEQFF. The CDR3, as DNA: TGTGCCAGCAGCTTGGAGGGGCATGGCTCCTACAATGAGCAGTTCTTC.

CDR3 coding DNA: TGCGCCAGCAGCTTACCCCCGGGGGAGCAGTACTTC. It yields the protein CASSLPPGEQYF. The chain combines TRBV5-1 with TRBJ2-7; possibly TRBD2 for D (5 bases). The CDR3 extends over 12 amino acids. Germline V gene data show CDR1 as SGHRS and CDR2 as YFSETQ. V was trimmed by 2 bases and J by 7 bases, leaving 10 bases between them.

CDR3 in amino acids: CASSPPTRRNTEAFF. The CDR3 coding sequence is TGTGCCAGCAGCCCTCCGACGAGGCGAAACACTGAAGCTTTCTTT. This rearrangement joins TRBV7-2 to TRBJ1-1, with no clear D. Germline V CDR1 and CDR2: SGHTA, FQGNSA. Trimming took 5 bases from V and 2 from J, leaving 15 bases between them. This CDR3 contains 15 residues.